This T cell receptor beta chain was documented in a study of memory CD4+ T cells and cytomegalovirus serostatus. Germline CDR1 SGHTA, CDR2 FQGNSA. The ends lost 5 bases at V and 3 bases at J; junction bases unmatched: 18. The CDR3 has 19 amino acids. Overall study findings and caveats: Repertoires predicted CMV serostatus with median bootstrapped AUC of about 0.96.

Assay used: immunoSEQ multiplex PCR; TCRdb lists only in-frame clones, some missing. The repertoire holds about 92,000 clones, with 75% to 90% as singletons. Single viable CD3+CD4+CD8-CD45RO+ cells were sorted as the memory CD4+ T cells. As concerns this clone: Its antigen remains unknown.

This chain links TRBV7-2 with TRBJ2-1; TRBD1 agrees at 8 bases. The origin of this receptor is an adult in good health and CMV-seropositive. Sample: memory CD4+ T cells from blood. CDR3 region: CASSLRTGSLGSLYNEQFF. In DNA form, the CDR3 reads TGTGCCAGCAGCCTACGGACAGGGTCGTTGGGTTCGCTCTACAATGAGCAGTTCTTC.